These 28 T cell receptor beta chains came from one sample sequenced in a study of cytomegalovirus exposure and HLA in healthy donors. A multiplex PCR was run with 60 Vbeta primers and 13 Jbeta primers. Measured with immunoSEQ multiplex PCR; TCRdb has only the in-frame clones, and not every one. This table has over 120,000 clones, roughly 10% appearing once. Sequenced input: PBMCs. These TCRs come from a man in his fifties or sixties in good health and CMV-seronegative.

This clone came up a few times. CDR3 in DNA: TGTGCCACCATGGCGGGACTAGCGGGAGTAGCCCGCACAGATACGCAGTATTTT. It yields the protein CATMAGLAGVARTDTQYF. V and J are TRBV27 and TRBJ2-3; 14 bases align to TRBD2. The CDR3 extends over 18 amino acids. Germline V CDR1 and CDR2: MNHEY, SMNVEV (reference sequence). Trimming took 10 bases from V and 1 from J; bases not matched to a gene: 13.

DNA of the CDR3: TGCGCCAGCAGCCAAGAGCCAGTGCAAGGCTACACCTTC. Amino acid sequence: CASSQEPVQGYTF. The chain employs TRBV4-1 and TRBJ1-2, with D uncertain. The CDR3 is 13 residues long. The V gene lost 0 bases and the J gene lost 8 bases, with 10 bases spanning the gap. Per germline, CDR1 MGHRA and CDR2 YSYEKL.

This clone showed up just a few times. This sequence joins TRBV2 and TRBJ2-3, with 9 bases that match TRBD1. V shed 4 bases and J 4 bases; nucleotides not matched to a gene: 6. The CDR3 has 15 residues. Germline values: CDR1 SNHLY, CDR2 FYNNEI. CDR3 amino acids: CASSVWDRVPDTQYF. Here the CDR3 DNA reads TGTGCCAGCAGTGTGTGGGACAGGGTTCCAGATACGCAGTATTTT.

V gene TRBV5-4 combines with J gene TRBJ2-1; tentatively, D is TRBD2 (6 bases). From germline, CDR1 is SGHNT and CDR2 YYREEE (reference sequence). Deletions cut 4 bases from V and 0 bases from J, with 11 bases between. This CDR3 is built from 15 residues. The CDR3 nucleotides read TGTGCCAGCAGCACTGTGGGGGGCTCCTACAATGAGCAGTTCTTC. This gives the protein CASSTVGGSYNEQFF. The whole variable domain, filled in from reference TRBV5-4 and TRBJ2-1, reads ETGVTQSPTHLIKTRGQQVTLRCSSQSGHNTVSWYQQALGQGPQFIFQYYREEENGRGNFPPRFSGLQFPNYSSELNVNALELDDSALYLCASSTVGGSYNEQFFGPGTRLTVL.

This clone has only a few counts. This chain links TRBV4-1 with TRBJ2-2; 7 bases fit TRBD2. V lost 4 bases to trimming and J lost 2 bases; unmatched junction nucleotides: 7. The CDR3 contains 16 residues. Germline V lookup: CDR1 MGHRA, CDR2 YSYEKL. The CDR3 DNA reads TGCGCCAGCAGCCGAAGGGGAGGGGAAAACACCGGGGAGCTGTTTTTT. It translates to CASSRRGGENTGELFF.

The CDR3 nucleotides read TGTGCCAGTAGTATAGGTGACCTAGACACAGATACGCAGTATTTT. Encoded protein: CASSIGDLDTDTQYF. The chain links TRBV19 to TRBJ2-3; no clear D gene. This CDR3 region has 15 residues. Germline-derived CDR1 and CDR2 are LNHDA and SQIVND (reference sequence). Trimming shortened V by 1 base and J by 2 bases, and 10 bases separated the two germline ends.

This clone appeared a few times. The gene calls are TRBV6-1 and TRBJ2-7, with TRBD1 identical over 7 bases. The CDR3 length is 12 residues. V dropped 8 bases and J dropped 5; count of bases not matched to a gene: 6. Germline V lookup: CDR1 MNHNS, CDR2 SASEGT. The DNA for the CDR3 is TGTGCCAGCCTAAGGCAGGGGGACGAGCAGTACTTC. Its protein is CASLRQGDEQYF.

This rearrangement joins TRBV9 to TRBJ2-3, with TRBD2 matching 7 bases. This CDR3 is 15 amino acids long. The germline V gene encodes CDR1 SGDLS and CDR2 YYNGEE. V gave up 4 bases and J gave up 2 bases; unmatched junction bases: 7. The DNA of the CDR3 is TGTGCCAGCAGCCCCGCTAGCGGTTCCACAGATACGCAGTATTTT. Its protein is CASSPASGSTDTQYF.

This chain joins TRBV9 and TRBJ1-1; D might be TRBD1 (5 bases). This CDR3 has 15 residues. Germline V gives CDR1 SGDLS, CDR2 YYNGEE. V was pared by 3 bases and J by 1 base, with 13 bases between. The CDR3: CASSAETVPNTEAFF. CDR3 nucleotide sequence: TGTGCCAGCAGCGCCGAGACAGTCCCGAACACTGAAGCTTTCTTT.

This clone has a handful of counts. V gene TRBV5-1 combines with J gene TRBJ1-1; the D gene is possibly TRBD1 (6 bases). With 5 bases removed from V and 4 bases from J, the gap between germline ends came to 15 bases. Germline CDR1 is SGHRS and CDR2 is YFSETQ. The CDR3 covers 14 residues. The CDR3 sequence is CASRAGVPGTEAFF. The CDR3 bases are TGCGCCAGCAGGGCAGGGGTACCCGGCACTGAAGCTTTCTTT.

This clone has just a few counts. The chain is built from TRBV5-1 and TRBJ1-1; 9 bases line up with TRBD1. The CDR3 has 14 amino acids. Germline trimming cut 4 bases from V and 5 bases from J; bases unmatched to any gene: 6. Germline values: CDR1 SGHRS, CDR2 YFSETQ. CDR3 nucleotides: TGCGCCAGCAGCGACAGGGGGGGTGGGACTGAAGCTTTCTTT. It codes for CASSDRGGGTEAFF. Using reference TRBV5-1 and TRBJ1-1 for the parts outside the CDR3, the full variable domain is KAGVTQTPRYLIKTRGQQVTLSCSPISGHRSVSWYQQTPGQGLQFLFEYFSETQRNKGNFPGRFSGRQFSNSRSEMNVSTLELGDSALYLCASSDRGGGTEAFFGQGTRLTVV.

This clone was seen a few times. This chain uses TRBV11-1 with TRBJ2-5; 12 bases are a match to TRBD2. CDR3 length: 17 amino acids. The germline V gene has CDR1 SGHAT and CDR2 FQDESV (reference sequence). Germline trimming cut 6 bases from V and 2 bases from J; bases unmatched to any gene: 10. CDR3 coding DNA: TGTGCCAGCAGATCCAATCGACTAGCGGGGGTACAAGAGACCCAGTACTTC. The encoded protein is CASRSNRLAGVQETQYF. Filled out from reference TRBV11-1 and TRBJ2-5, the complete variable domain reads EAEVAQSPRYKITEKSQAVAFWCDPISGHATLYWYRQILGQGPELLVQFQDESVVDDSQLPKDRFSAERLKGVDSTLKIQPAELGDSAMYLCASRSNRLAGVQETQYFGPGTRLLVL.

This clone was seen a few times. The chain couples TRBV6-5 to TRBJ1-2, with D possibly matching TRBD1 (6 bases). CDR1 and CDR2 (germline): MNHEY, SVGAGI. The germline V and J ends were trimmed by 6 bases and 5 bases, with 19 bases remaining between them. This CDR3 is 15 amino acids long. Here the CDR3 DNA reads TGTGCCAGCAGCCCACAGGGAGGGGCGGATTATGGCTACACCTTC. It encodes CASSPQGGADYGYTF.

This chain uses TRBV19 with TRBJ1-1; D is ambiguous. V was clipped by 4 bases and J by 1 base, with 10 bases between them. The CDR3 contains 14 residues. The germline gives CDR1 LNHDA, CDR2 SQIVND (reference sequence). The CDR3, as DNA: TGTGCCAGTAGTAGGTATCGGGAGAACACTGAAGCTTTCTTT. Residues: CASSRYRENTEAFF.

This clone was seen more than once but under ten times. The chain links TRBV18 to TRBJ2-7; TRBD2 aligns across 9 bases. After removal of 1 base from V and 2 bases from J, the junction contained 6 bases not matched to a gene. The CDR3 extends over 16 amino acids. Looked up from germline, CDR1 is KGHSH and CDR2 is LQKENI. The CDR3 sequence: CASSPQRLAGPYEQYF. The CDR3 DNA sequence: TGTGCCAGCTCACCACAACGTCTAGCGGGACCCTACGAGCAGTACTTC.

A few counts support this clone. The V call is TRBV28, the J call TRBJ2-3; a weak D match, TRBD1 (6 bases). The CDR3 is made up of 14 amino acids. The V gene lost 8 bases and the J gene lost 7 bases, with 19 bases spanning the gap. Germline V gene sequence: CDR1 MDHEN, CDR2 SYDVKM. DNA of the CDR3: TGTGCCAGCGTGAAGGACAGCACTTTTTATACGCAGTATTTT. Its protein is CASVKDSTFYTQYF.

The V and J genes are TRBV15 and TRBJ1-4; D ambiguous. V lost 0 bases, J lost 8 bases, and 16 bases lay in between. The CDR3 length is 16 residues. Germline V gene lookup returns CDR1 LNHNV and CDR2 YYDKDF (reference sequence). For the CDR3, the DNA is TGTGCCACCAGCAGAGAATTGTGGGAGGGAAAAGAAAAACTGTTTTTT. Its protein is CATSRELWEGKEKLFF.

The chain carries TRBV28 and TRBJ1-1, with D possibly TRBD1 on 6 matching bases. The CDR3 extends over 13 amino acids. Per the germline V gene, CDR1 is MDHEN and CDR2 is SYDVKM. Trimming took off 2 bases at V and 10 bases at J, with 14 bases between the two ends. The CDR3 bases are TGTGCCAGCAGTTTAACAGGGCCCAAGGTAGCTTTCTTT. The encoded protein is CASSLTGPKVAFF.

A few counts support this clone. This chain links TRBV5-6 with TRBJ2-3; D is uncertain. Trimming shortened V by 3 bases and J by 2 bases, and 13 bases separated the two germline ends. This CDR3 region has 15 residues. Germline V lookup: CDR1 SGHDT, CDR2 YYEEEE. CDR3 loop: CASSSGSRPTDTQYF. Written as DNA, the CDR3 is TGTGCCAGCAGCTCCGGGTCTCGTCCCACAGATACGCAGTATTTT.

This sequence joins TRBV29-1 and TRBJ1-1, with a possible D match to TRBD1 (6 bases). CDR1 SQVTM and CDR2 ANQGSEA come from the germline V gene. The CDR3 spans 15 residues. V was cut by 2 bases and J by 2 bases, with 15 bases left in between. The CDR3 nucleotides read TGCAGCGTTGAACCCCGGGGGGGCGGTAACACTGAAGCTTTCTTT. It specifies CSVEPRGGGNTEAFF. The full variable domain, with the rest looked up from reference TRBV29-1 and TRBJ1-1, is SAVISQKPSRDICQRGTSLTIQCQVDSQVTMMFWYRQQPGQSLTLIATANQGSEATYESGFVIDKFPISRPNLTFSTLTVSNMSPEDSSIYLCSVEPRGGGNTEAFFGQGTRLTVV.

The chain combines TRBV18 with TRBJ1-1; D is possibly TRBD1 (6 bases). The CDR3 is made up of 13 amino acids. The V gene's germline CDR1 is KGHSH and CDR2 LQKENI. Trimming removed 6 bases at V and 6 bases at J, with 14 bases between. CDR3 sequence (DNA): TGTGCCAGCTCCCCTAACAGGGACGCTGAAGCTTTCTTT. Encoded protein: CASSPNRDAEAFF.

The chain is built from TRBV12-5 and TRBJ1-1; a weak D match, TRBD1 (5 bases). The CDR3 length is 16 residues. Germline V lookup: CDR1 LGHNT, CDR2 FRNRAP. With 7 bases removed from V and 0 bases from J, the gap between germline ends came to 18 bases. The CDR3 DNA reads TGTGCTAGTGAAATAGGGGTCTCCGGAGTGAACACTGAAGCTTTCTTT. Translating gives CASEIGVSGVNTEAFF.

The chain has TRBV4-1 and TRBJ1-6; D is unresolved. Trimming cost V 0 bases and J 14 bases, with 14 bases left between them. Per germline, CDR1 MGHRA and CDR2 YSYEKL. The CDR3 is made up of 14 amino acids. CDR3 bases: TGCGCCAGCAGCCAAGATCTTGAGTTCGGTGCCCTCCACTTT. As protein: CASSQDLEFGALHF.

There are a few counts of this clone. The CDR3: CAWSVPGLNEKLFF. The DNA of the CDR3 is TGTGCCTGGAGTGTACCGGGTTTGAATGAAAAACTGTTTTTT. The V gene is TRBV30, the J gene TRBJ1-4; D unclear. The CDR3 loop spans 14 amino acids. Trimming cost V 0 bases and J 5 bases, with 10 bases left between them. The V gene's germline CDR1 is GTSNPN and CDR2 SVGIG (reference sequence).

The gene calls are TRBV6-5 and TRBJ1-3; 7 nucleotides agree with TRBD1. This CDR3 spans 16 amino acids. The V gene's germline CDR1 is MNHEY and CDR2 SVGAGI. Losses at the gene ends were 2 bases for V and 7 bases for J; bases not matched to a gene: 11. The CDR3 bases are TGTGCCAGCAGTTACCACAGGACAGGAACCTCTAACACCATATATTTT. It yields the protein CASSYHRTGTSNTIYF.

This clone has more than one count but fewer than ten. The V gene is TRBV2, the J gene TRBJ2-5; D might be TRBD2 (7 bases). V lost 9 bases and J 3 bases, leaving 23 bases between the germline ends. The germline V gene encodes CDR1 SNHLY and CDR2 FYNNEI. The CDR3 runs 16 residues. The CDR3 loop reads CARTRGRGRGKETQYF. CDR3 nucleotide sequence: TGTGCCAGGACCAGGGGTCGAGGGCGGGGGAAAGAGACCCAGTACTTC.

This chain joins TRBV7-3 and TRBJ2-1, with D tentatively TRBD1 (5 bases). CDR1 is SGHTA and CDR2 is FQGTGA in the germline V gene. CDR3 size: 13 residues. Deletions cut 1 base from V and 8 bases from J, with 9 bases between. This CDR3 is CASSLNRPDEQFF. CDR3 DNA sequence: TGTGCCAGCAGCTTAAACAGGCCCGATGAGCAGTTCTTC.

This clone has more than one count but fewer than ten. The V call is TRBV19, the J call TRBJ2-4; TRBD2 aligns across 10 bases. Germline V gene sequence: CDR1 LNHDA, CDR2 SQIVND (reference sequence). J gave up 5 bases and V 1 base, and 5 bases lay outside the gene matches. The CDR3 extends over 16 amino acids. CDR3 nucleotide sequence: TGTGCCAGTAGTATAGGGGTTAGCGGGAGGCAAAACATTCAGTACTTC. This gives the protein CASSIGVSGRQNIQYF. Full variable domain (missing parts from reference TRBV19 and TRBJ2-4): DGGITQSPKYLFRKEGQNVTLSCEQNLNHDAMYWYRQDPGQGLRLIYYSQIVNDFQKGDIAEGYSVSREKKESFPLTVTSAQKNPTAFYLCASSIGVSGRQNIQYFGAGTRLSVL.